The 20 T cell receptor beta chains reported below all come from one sample, sequenced in a study of cytomegalovirus exposure and HLA in healthy donors (dated by TCRdb to 2016 to 2017). The library was obtained by the immunoSEQ multiplex PCR assay. For the multiplex PCR, a mixture combining 60 forward primers for TCR Vbeta segments and 13 reverse primers for TCR Jbeta segments was used. Entries here come from immuneACCESS through TCRdb and include only in-frame sequences with V and J called. Some clones fail to appear in such tables; in the studies checked, an unresolved V gene covers under half of the shortfall, and the cause of the remainder is unknown. A total of 150,000 or so clones appear in this sample, more than 60% of them only once. The ten largest clonotypes hold 2.5% to 3.5% of the sample. The sample taken for sequencing was PBMCs. The source is a woman in her forties or fifties in good health and CMV-seropositive.

This clone appeared a single time. This rearrangement joins TRBV5-1 to TRBJ2-5, with a possible D match to TRBD1 (5 bases). CDR1 and CDR2 (germline): SGHRS, YFSETQ. V lost 0 bases and J lost 1, with 10 bases in between. The CDR3 loop spans 15 amino acids. Written as DNA, the CDR3 is TGCGCCAGCAGCTTGGGGCAGGGTGCCCAAGAGACCCAGTACTTC. The encoded protein is CASSLGQGAQETQYF.

The rearrangement uses TRBV6-6 and TRBJ2-5; D possibly corresponds to TRBD2 (5 bases). This CDR3 is 11 amino acids long. In germline, CDR1 is MNHNY, CDR2 SVGAGI (reference sequence). Trimming cost V 2 bases and J 11 bases, with 9 bases left between them. Here the CDR3 reads CASSYQLEQYF. For the CDR3, the DNA is TGTGCCAGCAGTTACCAACTAGAGCAGTACTTC.

Here the CDR3 reads CASSSGPRETQYF. CDR3 sequence (DNA): TGTGCCAGCAGTAGCGGGCCTCGGGAGACCCAGTACTTC. The chain recombines TRBV6-5 with TRBJ2-5; a weak D match, TRBD2 (6 bases). The CDR3 runs 13 residues. CDR1 is MNHEY and CDR2 is SVGAGI in the germline V gene. V was clipped by 5 bases and J by 5 bases, with 12 bases between them.

For this clone: This sequence may be a read error, since a much larger clone differs from it by one base. The chain recombines TRBV9 with TRBJ1-1; 8 bases map to TRBD1. Trimming removed 1 base from V and 4 bases from J; junction bases left unmatched: 0. The CDR3 has 13 amino acids. Germline V CDR1 and CDR2: SGDLS, YYNGEE. CDR3 region: CASSVQGATEAFF. The CDR3, as DNA: TGTGCCAGCAGCGTACAGGGGGCCACTGAAGCTTTCTTT.

The chain has TRBV5-6 and TRBJ1-2; no definite D call. The germline CDR1 and CDR2 sequences are SGHDT and YYEEEE. This CDR3 region has 13 residues. V was shortened by 3 bases and J by 0 bases, with 6 bases between the two germline ends. CDR3 loop: CASSSGANYGYTF. The CDR3 bases are TGTGCCAGCAGCTCCGGAGCTAACTATGGCTACACCTTC.

The chain joins TRBV7-2 to TRBJ2-3; TRBD2 matches at 15 bases. CDR3 length equals 17 residues. With V trimmed by 5 bases and J by 7 bases, 10 bases remained unmatched. In germline, CDR1 is SGHTA, CDR2 FQGNSA. In nucleotides, the CDR3 is TGTGCCAGCAGCATCCGGACTAGCGGGGGGGCTGGTTATACGCAGTATTTT. Its protein is CASSIRTSGGAGYTQYF.

The V call is TRBV9, the J call TRBJ2-3; D unresolved. Germline V CDR1 and CDR2: SGDLS, YYNGEE. The CDR3 has 13 amino acids. The V end lost 0 bases, the J end lost 5 bases, and 7 bases lay between the germline ends. DNA of the CDR3: TGTGCCAGCAGCGTAGATGGGCGAGATACGCAGTATTTT. Its translation is CASSVDGRDTQYF.

The CDR3 protein is CASSPGTDSYGYTF. The CDR3 DNA sequence: TGTGCCAGCTCACCAGGGACAGACTCCTATGGCTACACCTTC. The J gene is TRBJ1-2, the V gene TRBV18, with 7 bases fitting TRBD1. Germline assignment: CDR1 KGHSH and CDR2 LQKENI. V shed 2 bases, J shed 4 bases, and the junction held 4 bases outside the gene matches. The CDR3 has 14 amino acids.

This clone was recorded a few times. The chain is built from TRBV30 and TRBJ1-5; a possible D gene is TRBD1 (6 bases). From germline, CDR1 is GTSNPN and CDR2 SVGIG (reference sequence). The CDR3 is 13 amino acids. V was trimmed by 1 base and J by 2 bases, leaving 6 bases between them. CDR3 sequence (DNA): TGTGCCTGGAGTGCAGGGGGCAATCAGCCCCAGCATTTT. It is translated as CAWSAGGNQPQHF.

The chain links TRBV9 to TRBJ2-2; 7 bases are shared with TRBD2. This CDR3 is built from 14 residues. From germline, CDR1 is SGDLS and CDR2 YYNGEE. The trim removed 4 bases at V and 4 bases at J, leaving 4 bases unmatched. DNA of the CDR3: TGTGCCAGCAGCCCCACGGGGGGCACCGGGGAGCTGTTTTTT. Translated: CASSPTGGTGELFF.

V and J are TRBV5-1 and TRBJ1-6; D gene ambiguous. The CDR3 sequence is 14 residues long. The germline CDR1 and CDR2 sequences are SGHRS and YFSETQ. With 0 bases removed from V and 10 bases from J, the gap between germline ends came to 11 bases. The CDR3 DNA reads as TGCGCCAGCAGCTTGGGAGCTACTAGATCACCCCTCCACTTT. As protein: CASSLGATRSPLHF.

This clone was found once. The chain recombines TRBV20-1 with TRBJ1-1; no clear D. The V and J ends lost 8 bases and 3 bases respectively, with 10 bases between them. The germline V gene has CDR1 DFQATT and CDR2 SNEGSKA (reference sequence). The CDR3 is 11 residues long. CDR3 in amino acids: CSREGDTEAFF. The CDR3 region has the DNA TGCAGTAGGGAGGGCGACACTGAAGCTTTCTTT.

The V call is TRBV5-8, the J call TRBJ1-5; perhaps TRBD1 as D (5 bases). There are 16 residues in the CDR3. Trimming stripped 1 base from V and 3 bases from J, with 14 bases between. Germline values: CDR1 SGHTS, CDR2 YDEGEE. The CDR3 spells CASSLYQGGPNQPQHF. CDR3 DNA: TGTGCCAGCAGCTTGTATCAGGGCGGCCCCAATCAGCCCCAGCATTTT.

The chain joins TRBV15 to TRBJ2-5, with D possibly matching TRBD2 (6 bases). Trimming stripped 3 bases from V and 1 base from J, with 18 bases between. The length of the CDR3 is 17 residues. Per the germline V gene, CDR1 is LNHNV and CDR2 is YYDKDF (reference sequence). The CDR3 sequence is CATSSGTQEGPQETQYF. For the CDR3, the DNA is TGTGCCACCAGCAGTGGGACCCAGGAGGGGCCCCAAGAGACCCAGTACTTC.

The gene calls are TRBV9 and TRBJ2-1; perhaps TRBD2 as D (6 bases). Trimming took 3 bases from V and 4 from J, leaving 11 bases between them. The CDR3 totals 14 residues. Germline loops: CDR1 SGDLS, CDR2 YYNGEE. The chain's CDR3 is CASSDSGKYNEQFF. DNA of the CDR3: TGTGCCAGCAGCGATAGCGGAAAATACAATGAGCAGTTCTTC.

This clone appeared a few times. The chain combines TRBV29-1 with TRBJ1-5, with TRBD1 identical over 9 bases. This CDR3 is built from 13 residues. V was pared by 4 bases and J by 7 bases, with 5 bases of the junction left unmatched. Germline values: CDR1 SQVTM, CDR2 ANQGSEA. The CDR3 DNA reads TGCAGCGTTGTGGGACAGGGTGGCCAGCCCCAGCATTTT. As protein: CSVVGQGGQPQHF.

The V call is TRBV19, the J call TRBJ1-1; D perhaps matches TRBD1 (5 bases). V gave up 5 bases and J gave up 1 base, with 11 bases separating them. Germline values: CDR1 LNHDA, CDR2 SQIVND (reference sequence). This CDR3 has 14 amino acids. The CDR3 sequence: CASSPQGTNTEAFF. CDR3 bases: TGTGCCAGTAGTCCTCAGGGTACGAACACTGAAGCTTTCTTT.

This chain links TRBV6-6 with TRBJ1-1; TRBD1 matches 8 bases. The trim removed 4 bases at V and 1 base at J, leaving 8 bases unmatched. This CDR3 is built from 16 residues. The V gene's germline CDR1 is MNHNY and CDR2 SVGAGI (reference sequence). The CDR3 DNA sequence: TGTGCCAGCAGTTTCGGACAGGGCAATCCGAACACTGAAGCTTTCTTT. It encodes CASSFGQGNPNTEAFF.

This clone was recorded once. The chain employs TRBV6-6 and TRBJ2-1; no clear D. V was pared by 4 bases and J by 3 bases, with 7 bases between. Germline V gene sequence: CDR1 MNHNY, CDR2 SVGAGI (reference sequence). There are 13 residues in the CDR3. In DNA form, the CDR3 reads TGTGCCAGCAGTTCCCCAAACTACAATGAGCAGTTCTTC. Protein product: CASSSPNYNEQFF.

This sequence joins TRBV5-4 and TRBJ2-5; 7 bases align to TRBD1. The assigned J gene may be wrong: the sequence end matches TRBJ2-7 better. This CDR3 spans 15 amino acids. Germline V gene lookup returns CDR1 SGHNT and CDR2 YYREEE (reference sequence). The CDR3 nucleotides read TGTGCCAGCAGTCCTCCGGGACAGAGGTCCTACGAGCAGTACTTC. Amino acids: CASSPPGQRSYEQYF.